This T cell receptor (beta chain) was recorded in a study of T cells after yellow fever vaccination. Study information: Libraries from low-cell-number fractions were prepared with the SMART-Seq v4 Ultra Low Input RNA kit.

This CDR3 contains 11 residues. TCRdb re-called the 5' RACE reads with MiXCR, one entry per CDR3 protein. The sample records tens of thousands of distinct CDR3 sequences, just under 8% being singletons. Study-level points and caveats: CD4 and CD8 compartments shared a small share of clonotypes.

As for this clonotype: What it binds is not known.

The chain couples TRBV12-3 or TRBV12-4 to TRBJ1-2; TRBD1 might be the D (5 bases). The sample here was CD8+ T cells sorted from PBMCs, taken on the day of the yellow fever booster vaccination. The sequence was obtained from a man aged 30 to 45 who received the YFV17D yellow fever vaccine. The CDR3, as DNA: TGTGCTGTTCCCGGGGGGTATGGCTACACCTTC. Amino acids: CAVPGGYGYTF.